This TCR beta chain stems from a study of blood T cell repertoires in COVID-19. Study in general: From the United States, Italy and Spain came samples of acute and convalescent COVID-19. Sources were T cells, B-cell-depleted T cells, or PBMCs; the material itself was cDNA or gDNA.

Per the original data handling: Estimation of nucleated cell counts was performed using reference gene primer amplification. The method was immunoSEQ multiplex PCR; TCRdb's version includes in-frame clones alone and lacks a portion of them. That table is the source of V, J and clone size, and D and trimming were worked out from the DNA. The sample has about 220,000 clones; 85% are singletons. The CDR3 runs 13 residues. Trimming removed 5 bases from V and 3 bases from J, with 8 bases in between. Germline loops: CDR1 SGHTA, CDR2 FQGTGA. Patients in Seattle were enrolled during active infection, then followed longitudinally.

This receptor was taken from a woman aged 65 to 85 with COVID-19, enrolled during active disease. Material: peripheral blood. V usage is TRBV7-3 and J usage is TRBJ2-1; D not resolved. The CDR3 sequence: CASSPLDYNEQFF. The CDR3 DNA reads TGTGCCAGCAGCCCCTTAGACTACAATGAGCAGTTCTTC.